These 23 T cell receptor beta chains share one sample of origin, sequenced in a study of early T cells in non-severe SARS-CoV-2 infection. A single record per CDR3 protein comes from TCRdb applying MiXCR to the 5' RACE reads. The sample carries around 76,000 distinct CDR3 sequences, around 15% recorded once. The sequencing used whole blood, collected at baseline. The receptors derive from an adult who was a healthcare worker with PCR-confirmed SARS-CoV-2 infection or an uninfected control (not recorded which).

The genes are TRBV7-3 and TRBJ2-2; tentatively, D is TRBD2 (6 bases). Germline V gene data show CDR1 as SGHTA and CDR2 as FQGTGA. V was shortened by 0 bases and J by 2 bases, with 16 bases between the two germline ends. The CDR3 has 18 amino acids. DNA for the CDR3: TGTGCCAGCAGCTTAACGCCGTCCGCCGGGAGTAACACCGGGGAGCTGTTTTTT. Protein sequence: CASSLTPSAGSNTGELFF.

As DNA, the CDR3 is TGCAGCGTTGAGGCGATCCAAGAGACCCAGTACTTC. Its protein product is CSVEAIQETQYF. V is TRBV29-1 and J is TRBJ2-5, with no clear D. The CDR3 is 12 amino acids. Trimming stripped 3 bases from V and 1 base from J, with 6 bases between. CDR1 and CDR2 (germline): SQVTM, ANQGSEA. Full variable domain (remainder filled in from reference TRBV29-1 and TRBJ2-5): SAVISQKPSRDICQRGTSLTIQCQVDSQVTMMFWYRQQPGQSLTLIATANQGSEATYESGFVIDKFPISRPNLTFSTLTVSNMSPEDSSIYLCSVEAIQETQYFGPGTRLLVL.

This clonotype has a count of ten or more. The gene calls are TRBV20-1 and TRBJ2-7, with 11 bases fitting TRBD2. The ends lost 0 bases at V and 4 bases at J; junction bases unmatched: 11. In germline, CDR1 is DFQATT, CDR2 SNEGSKA (reference sequence). This CDR3 is 17 amino acids long. The CDR3 coding sequence is TGCAGTGCTAGAGACCGGGGACTAGCGGAAATCCGTTACGAGCAGTACTTC. Its protein product is CSARDRGLAEIRYEQYF.

Here the CDR3 DNA reads TGCGCCAGCAGCTTGGGGGCCGTGCGTCTATCCACAGATACGCAGTATTTT. Encoded protein: CASSLGAVRLSTDTQYF. The V call is TRBV5-1, the J call TRBJ2-3; D is unclear. Trimming pared 0 bases from V and 2 bases from J, leaving 16 bases between. Per the germline V gene, CDR1 is SGHRS and CDR2 is YFSETQ. The CDR3 has 17 amino acids.

This clonotype has only a few counts. The chain couples TRBV28 to TRBJ2-3; 8 nucleotides agree with TRBD1. The CDR3 runs 15 residues. The V gene end was trimmed by 5 bases and the J gene end by 0 bases; junction bases not matched to a gene: 4. Germline V gives CDR1 MDHEN, CDR2 SYDVKM. Here the CDR3 reads CASSLGTGSTDTQYF. The CDR3 coding sequence is TGTGCCAGCAGTCTCGGGACAGGCAGCACAGATACGCAGTATTTT. Together with reference TRBV28 and TRBJ2-3, the CDR3 gives the full variable domain: DVKVTQSSRYLVKRTGEKVFLECVQDMDHENMFWYRQDPGLGLRLIYFSYDVKMKEKGDIPEGYSVSREKKERFSLILESASTNQTSMYLCASSLGTGSTDTQYFGPGTRLTVL.

This clonotype has a handful of counts. CDR3: CASSPGLAGSGELFF. In nucleotides, the CDR3 is TGTGCCAGCAGTCCGGGACTAGCGGGAAGCGGGGAGCTGTTTTTT. The chain combines TRBV12-3 or TRBV12-4 with TRBJ2-2; TRBD2 matches 13 bases. Trimming took 5 bases from V and 7 from J; bases not matched to a gene: 4. This CDR3 contains 15 residues.

This clonotype came up a few times. Here the CDR3 DNA reads TGTGCCAGCAGACCGAAGGCGAATGAGCAGTTCTTC. It is translated as CASRPKANEQFF. This sequence joins TRBV28 and TRBJ2-1; no firm D call. CDR3 size: 12 residues. Germline CDR1 and CDR2: MDHEN and SYDVKM. V shed 6 bases and J shed 7 bases, with 10 bases lying between them.

The chain uses TRBV11-2 and TRBJ2-1; no definite D call. Germline values: CDR1 SGHAT, CDR2 FQNNGV. The length of the CDR3 is 14 residues. Trimming removed 4 bases from V and 1 base from J, with 8 bases in between. The CDR3: CASSWAESYNEQFF. CDR3 DNA sequence: TGTGCCAGCAGCTGGGCAGAGTCCTACAATGAGCAGTTCTTC.

CDR3 nucleotide sequence: TGCAGCGTGGGACAGGGCGGGAGCACTGAAGCTTTCTTT. Encoded protein: CSVGQGGSTEAFF. The rearrangement links TRBV29-1 to TRBJ1-1, with 9 bases matching TRBD1. J was trimmed by 4 bases and V by 6 bases; bases with no gene match: 6. The germline CDR1 and CDR2 sequences are SQVTM and ANQGSEA. The CDR3 runs to 13 residues.

This clonotype was counted between two and nine times. CDR3 nucleotides: TGCAGTGCTCTCCCGGGCGTAGCCAAAAACATTCAGTACTTC. It yields the protein CSALPGVAKNIQYF. The gene calls are TRBV20-1 and TRBJ2-4; D uncertain. Germline V gives CDR1 DFQATT, CDR2 SNEGSKA (reference sequence). The CDR3 extends over 14 amino acids. The V gene lost 5 bases and the J gene lost 0 bases, with 11 bases spanning the gap.

This clonotype has at least ten counts. This chain uses TRBV7-6 with TRBJ2-7; no reliable D call. The germline V gene encodes CDR1 SGHVS and CDR2 FNYEAQ. The CDR3 sequence is 13 residues long. Trimming left V 4 bases short and J 9 bases short, with 16 bases between. CDR3 sequence (DNA): TGTGCCAGCAGCTCCCACCTCGGTCAAGGGCAGTACTTC. Amino acids: CASSSHLGQGQYF.

Only a few counts were recorded for this clonotype. The chain has TRBV5-1 and TRBJ2-1; 7 positions agree with TRBD2. From germline, CDR1 is SGHRS and CDR2 YFSETQ. After removal of 5 bases from V and 8 bases from J, the junction contained 13 bases not matched to a gene. The CDR3 loop spans 15 amino acids. The CDR3, as DNA: TGCGCCAGCAGGGAGGGAGGGCCGAGTATTGATGAGCAGTTCTTC. It translates to CASREGGPSIDEQFF.

This clonotype was picked up a small number of times. The genes are TRBV20-1 and TRBJ2-3; TRBD2 might be the D (6 bases). Trimming left V 6 bases short and J 1 base short, with 17 bases between. The CDR3 spans 15 residues. Germline lookup yields CDR1 DFQATT and CDR2 SNEGSKA (reference sequence). In nucleotides, the CDR3 is TGCAGTGCCCTGCAAAGCGGAGGGGGCACAGATACGCAGTATTTT. This encodes CSALQSGGGTDTQYF.

This chain uses TRBV5-4 with TRBJ2-7; 8 bases agree with TRBD1. The CDR3 totals 17 residues. Germline-derived CDR1 and CDR2 are SGHNT and YYREEE (reference sequence). After removal of 3 bases from V and 4 bases from J, the junction contained 15 bases not matched to a gene. The CDR3 reads CASSSDRENRYRYEQYF. DNA for the CDR3: TGTGCCAGCAGCTCGGACAGGGAGAATCGTTACCGGTACGAGCAGTACTTC.

The chain joins TRBV9 to TRBJ2-5, with TRBD2 as a possible D gene (6 bases). Trimming removed 0 bases from V and 5 bases from J, with 11 bases in between. Germline-derived CDR1 and CDR2 are SGDLS and YYNGEE. This CDR3 contains 14 residues. The CDR3 nucleotides are TGTGCCAGCAGCGTAGCAGCAGGGAGGGAGACCCAGTACTTC. Translated: CASSVAAGRETQYF.

The V gene is TRBV2, the J gene TRBJ2-1; 10 nucleotides match TRBD2. This CDR3 is built from 15 residues. Germline-derived CDR1 and CDR2 are SNHLY and FYNNEI. J gave up 5 bases and V 6 bases, and 7 bases lay outside the gene matches. Here the CDR3 DNA reads TGTGCCAGCAGCTCCCTAGCGGGAGAGGACAATGAGCAGTTCTTC. This sequence encodes CASSSLAGEDNEQFF.

This clonotype was found many times. The genes are TRBV15 and TRBJ1-1; maybe TRBD1 (6 bases). This CDR3 region has 17 residues. Trimming shortened V by 0 bases and J by 1 base, and 15 bases separated the two germline ends. CDR1 and CDR2 from the germline V gene are LNHNV and YYDKDF (reference sequence). This chain's CDR3 is CATSRDRQDLPNTEAFF. CDR3 in DNA: TGTGCCACCAGCAGAGACCGACAGGACCTTCCGAACACTGAAGCTTTCTTT.

In its sample, this clonotype was seen many times. The chain uses TRBV20-1 and TRBJ2-6; 13 positions agree with TRBD2. Germline assignment: CDR1 DFQATT and CDR2 SNEGSKA (reference sequence). V was pared by 6 bases and J by 3 bases, with 5 bases of the junction left unmatched. The CDR3 is 16 amino acids. The CDR3 reads CSAGGLAGFGANVLTF. Here the CDR3 DNA reads TGCAGTGCCGGGGGACTAGCGGGATTTGGGGCCAACGTCCTGACTTTC.

The CDR3, as DNA: TGTGCCAGCAGCCTCCCACCCGAACCCGGTGGTCACGAGCAGTACTTC. This translates into CASSLPPEPGGHEQYF. This chain uses TRBV7-9 with TRBJ2-7; no clear D. The germline gives CDR1 SEHNR, CDR2 FQNEAQ (reference sequence). V lost 5 bases and J 5 bases, leaving 22 bases between the germline ends. The CDR3 has 16 residues.

This clonotype was recorded many times. The chain is built from TRBV24-1 and TRBJ2-2; TRBD1 might be the D (6 bases). The germline V gene has CDR1 KGHDR and CDR2 SFDVKD. The ends were cut back, 4 bases at V and 3 bases at J, with 8 bases in the middle. The CDR3 is 14 residues long. CDR3 region: CATSDRGYTGELFF. The CDR3 nucleotides read TGTGCCACCAGTGACAGGGGTTACACCGGGGAGCTGTTTTTT.

This clonotype was seen a handful of times. The chain uses TRBV4-1 and TRBJ2-7; 10 bases are a match to TRBD1. Trimming removed 4 bases from V and 4 bases from J; junction bases left unmatched: 4. CDR3 length equals 14 residues. Germline loops: CDR1 MGHRA, CDR2 YSYEKL. CDR3 in DNA: TGCGCCAGCAGCCCCGGACAGGGGGGGTACGAGCAGTACTTC. It codes for CASSPGQGGYEQYF.

This clonotype was picked up a small number of times. This chain links TRBV20-1 with TRBJ2-3, with 8 bases aligning to TRBD2. V was pared by 5 bases and J by 7 bases, with 14 bases of the junction left unmatched. Germline V gene data show CDR1 as DFQATT and CDR2 as SNEGSKA (reference sequence). The CDR3 consists of 15 residues. The CDR3 sequence: CSAQWGSGILNTQYF. The CDR3 DNA reads as TGCAGTGCTCAGTGGGGTAGCGGGATCCTGAATACGCAGTATTTT.

This clonotype was observed at least ten times. The gene calls are TRBV7-9 and TRBJ2-5; D gene uncertain. CDR1 and CDR2 (germline): SEHNR, FQNEAQ (reference sequence). CDR3 size: 13 residues. Trimming cost V 5 bases and J 5 bases, with 12 bases left between them. CDR3 sequence reads: CASSRAAKETQYF. The CDR3 DNA follows: TGTGCCAGCAGCCGGGCGGCAAAGGAGACCCAGTACTTC.